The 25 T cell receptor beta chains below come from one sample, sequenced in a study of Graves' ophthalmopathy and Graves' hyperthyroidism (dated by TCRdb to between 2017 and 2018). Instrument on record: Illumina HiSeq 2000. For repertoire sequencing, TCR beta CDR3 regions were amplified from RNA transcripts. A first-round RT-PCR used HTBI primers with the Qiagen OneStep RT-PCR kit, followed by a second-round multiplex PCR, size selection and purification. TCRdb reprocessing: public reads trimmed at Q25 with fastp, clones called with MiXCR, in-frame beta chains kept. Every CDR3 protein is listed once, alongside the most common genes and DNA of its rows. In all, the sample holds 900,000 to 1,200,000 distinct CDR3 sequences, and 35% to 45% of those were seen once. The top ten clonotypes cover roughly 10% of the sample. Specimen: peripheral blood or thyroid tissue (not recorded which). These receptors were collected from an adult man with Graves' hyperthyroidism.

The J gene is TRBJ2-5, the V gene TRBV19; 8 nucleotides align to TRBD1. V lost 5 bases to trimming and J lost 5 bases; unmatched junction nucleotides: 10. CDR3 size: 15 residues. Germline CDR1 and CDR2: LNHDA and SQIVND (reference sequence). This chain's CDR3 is CASSGRQGRMETQYF. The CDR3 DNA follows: TGTGCCAGTAGTGGACGACAGGGGAGGATGGAGACCCAGTACTTC.

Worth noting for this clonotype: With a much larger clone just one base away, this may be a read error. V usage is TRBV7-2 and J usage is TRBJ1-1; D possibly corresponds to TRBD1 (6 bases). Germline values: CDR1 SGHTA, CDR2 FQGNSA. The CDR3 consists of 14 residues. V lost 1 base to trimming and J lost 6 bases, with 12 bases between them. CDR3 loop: CASSLGRGLAEAFF. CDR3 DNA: TGTGCCAGCAGCTTAGGTCGGGGGCTAGCTGAAGCTTTCTTT. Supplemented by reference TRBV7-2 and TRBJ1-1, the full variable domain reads GAGVSQSPSNKVTEKGKDVELRCDPISGHTALYWYRQSLGQGLEFLIYFQGNSAPDKSGLPSDRFSAERTGGSVSTLTIQRTQQEDSAVYLCASSLGRGLAEAFFGQGTRLTVV.

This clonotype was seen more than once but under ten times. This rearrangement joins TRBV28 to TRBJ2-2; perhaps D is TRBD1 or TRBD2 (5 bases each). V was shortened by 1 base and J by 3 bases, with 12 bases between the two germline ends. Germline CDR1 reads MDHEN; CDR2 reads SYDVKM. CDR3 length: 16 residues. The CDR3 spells CASSLSWGLDTGELFF. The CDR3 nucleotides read TGTGCCAGCAGTTTATCTTGGGGGTTGGACACCGGGGAGCTGTTTTTT.

The CDR3 sequence: CASSLRGGQGRDEAFF. In DNA, the CDR3 is TGCGCCAGCAGCCTCCGAGGGGGACAGGGAAGGGACGAAGCTTTCTTT. The V gene is TRBV5-1, the J gene TRBJ1-1; 9 bases align to TRBD1. The CDR3 is 16 residues long. With 4 bases clipped from V and 8 bases from J, the junction kept 15 bases outside the gene matches. CDR1 SGHRS and CDR2 YFSETQ come from the germline V gene.

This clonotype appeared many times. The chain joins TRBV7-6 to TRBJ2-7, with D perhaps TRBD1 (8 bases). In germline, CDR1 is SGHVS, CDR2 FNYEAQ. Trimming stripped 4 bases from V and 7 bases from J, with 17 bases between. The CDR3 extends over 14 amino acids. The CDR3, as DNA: TGTGCCAGCAGCTCAAACACAGGGGGGGGGGAGCAGTACTTC. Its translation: CASSSNTGGGEQYF.

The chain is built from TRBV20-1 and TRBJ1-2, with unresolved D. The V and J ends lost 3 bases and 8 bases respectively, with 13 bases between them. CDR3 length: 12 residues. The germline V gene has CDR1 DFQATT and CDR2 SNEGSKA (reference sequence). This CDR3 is CSARSPGQGYTF. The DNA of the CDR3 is TGCAGTGCTAGGTCCCCGGGTCAGGGCTACACCTTC.

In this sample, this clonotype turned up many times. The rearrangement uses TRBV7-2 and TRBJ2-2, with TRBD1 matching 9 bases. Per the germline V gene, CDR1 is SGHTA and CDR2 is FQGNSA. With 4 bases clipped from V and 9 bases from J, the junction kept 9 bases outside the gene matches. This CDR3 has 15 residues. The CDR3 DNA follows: TGTGCCAGCAGCTCCCCAGGGACAGGGTTCAGGGAGCTGTTTTTT. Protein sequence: CASSSPGTGFRELFF.

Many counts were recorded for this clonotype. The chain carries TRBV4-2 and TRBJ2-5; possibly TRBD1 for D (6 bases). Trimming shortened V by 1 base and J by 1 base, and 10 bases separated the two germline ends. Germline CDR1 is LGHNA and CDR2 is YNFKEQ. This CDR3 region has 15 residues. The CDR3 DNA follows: TGTGCCAGCAGCCAAGGAGAAGGGGGCCAAGAGACCCAGTACTTC. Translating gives CASSQGEGGQETQYF.

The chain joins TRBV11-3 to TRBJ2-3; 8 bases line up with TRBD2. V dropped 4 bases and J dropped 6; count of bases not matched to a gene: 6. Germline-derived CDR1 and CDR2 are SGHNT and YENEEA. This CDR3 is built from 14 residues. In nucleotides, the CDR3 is TGTGCCAGCAGCTCCGGGACTAGAACGGATACGCAGTATTTT. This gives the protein CASSSGTRTDTQYF.

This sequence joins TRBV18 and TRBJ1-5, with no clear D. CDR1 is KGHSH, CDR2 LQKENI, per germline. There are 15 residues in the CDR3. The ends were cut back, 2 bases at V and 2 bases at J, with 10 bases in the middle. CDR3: CASSPFPVGNQPQHF. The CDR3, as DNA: TGTGCCAGCTCACCATTCCCGGTGGGCAATCAGCCCCAGCATTTT.

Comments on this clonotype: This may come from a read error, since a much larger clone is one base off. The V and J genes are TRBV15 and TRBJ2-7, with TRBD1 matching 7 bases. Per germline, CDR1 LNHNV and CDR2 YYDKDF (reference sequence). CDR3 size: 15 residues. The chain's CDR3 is CASSLTPRTGYEQYF. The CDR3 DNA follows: TGCGCCAGCAGCTTGACCCCCAGGACAGGCTACGAGCAGTACTTC.

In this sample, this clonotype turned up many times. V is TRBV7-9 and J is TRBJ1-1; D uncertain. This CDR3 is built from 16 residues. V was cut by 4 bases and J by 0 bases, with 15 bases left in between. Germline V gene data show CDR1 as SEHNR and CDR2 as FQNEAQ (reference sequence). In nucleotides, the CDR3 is TGTGCCAGCAGCTCAAACCGGCAATTAATGAACACTGAAGCTTTCTTT. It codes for CASSSNRQLMNTEAFF.

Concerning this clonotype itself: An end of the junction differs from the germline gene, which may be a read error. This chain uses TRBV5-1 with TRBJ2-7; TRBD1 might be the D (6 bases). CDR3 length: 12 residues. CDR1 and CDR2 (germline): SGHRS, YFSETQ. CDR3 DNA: TGCGCCAGCAGCTTAGGGGGAGACTCTTCGGACTTC. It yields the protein CASSLGGDSSDF.

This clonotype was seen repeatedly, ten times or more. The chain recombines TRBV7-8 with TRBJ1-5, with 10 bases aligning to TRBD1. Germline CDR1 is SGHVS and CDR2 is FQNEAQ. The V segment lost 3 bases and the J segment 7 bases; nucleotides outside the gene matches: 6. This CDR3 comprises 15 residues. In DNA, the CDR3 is TGTGCCAGCAGCTTGGGCGGACAGGGGGGACAGCCCCAGCATTTT. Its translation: CASSLGGQGGQPQHF.

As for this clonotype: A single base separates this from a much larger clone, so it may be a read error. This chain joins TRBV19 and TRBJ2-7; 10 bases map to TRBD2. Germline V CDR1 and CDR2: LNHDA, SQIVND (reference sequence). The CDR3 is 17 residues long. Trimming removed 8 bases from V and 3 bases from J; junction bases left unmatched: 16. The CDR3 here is CASRTPPWASGSYEQYF. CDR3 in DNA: TGTGCCAGTCGTACGCCTCCGTGGGCTAGCGGGAGCTACGAGCAGTACTTC. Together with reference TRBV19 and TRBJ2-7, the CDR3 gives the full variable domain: DGGITQSPKYLFRKEGQNVTLSCEQNLNHDAMYWYRQDPGQGLRLIYYSQIVNDFQKGDIAEGYSVSREKKESFPLTVTSAQKNPTAFYLCASRTPPWASGSYEQYFGPGTRLTVT.

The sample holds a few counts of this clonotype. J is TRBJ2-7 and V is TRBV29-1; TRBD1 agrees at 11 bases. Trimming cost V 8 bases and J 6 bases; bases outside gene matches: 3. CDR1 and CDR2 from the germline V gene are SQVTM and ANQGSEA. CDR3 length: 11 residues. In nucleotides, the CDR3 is TGCAGCTCCGGGACAGGGGGCGAGCAGTACTTC. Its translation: CSSGTGGEQYF.

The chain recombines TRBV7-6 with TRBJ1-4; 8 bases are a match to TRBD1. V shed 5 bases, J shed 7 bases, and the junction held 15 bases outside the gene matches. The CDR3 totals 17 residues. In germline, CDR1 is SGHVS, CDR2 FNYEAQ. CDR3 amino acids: CASSKDPLTGGGEKLFF. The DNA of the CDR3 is TGTGCCAGCAGCAAGGACCCCCTTACAGGGGGAGGTGAAAAACTGTTTTTT.

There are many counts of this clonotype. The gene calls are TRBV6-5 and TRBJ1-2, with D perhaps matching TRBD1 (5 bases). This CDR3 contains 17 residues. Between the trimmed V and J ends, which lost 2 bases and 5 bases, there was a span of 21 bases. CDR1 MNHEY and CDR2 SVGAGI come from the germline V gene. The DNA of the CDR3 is TGTGCCAGCAGTTACCTCTCTACGGCCCCGGGGGATTATGGCTACACCTTC. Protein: CASSYLSTAPGDYGYTF.

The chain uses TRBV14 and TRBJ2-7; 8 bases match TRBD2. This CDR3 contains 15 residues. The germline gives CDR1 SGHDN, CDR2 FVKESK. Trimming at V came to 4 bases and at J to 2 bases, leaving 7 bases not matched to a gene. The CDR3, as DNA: TGTGCCAGCAGCCTCTGGGGACTAGTTCCCTACGAGCAGTACTTC. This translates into CASSLWGLVPYEQYF.

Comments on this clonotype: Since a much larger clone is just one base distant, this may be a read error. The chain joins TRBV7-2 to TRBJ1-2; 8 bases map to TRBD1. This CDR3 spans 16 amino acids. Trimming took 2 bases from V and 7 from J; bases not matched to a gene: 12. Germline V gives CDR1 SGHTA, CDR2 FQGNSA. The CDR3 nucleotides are TGTGCCAGCAGCTTAACCCCTGGACAGGGCGGTTCTGGCTACACCTTC. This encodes CASSLTPGQGGSGYTF.

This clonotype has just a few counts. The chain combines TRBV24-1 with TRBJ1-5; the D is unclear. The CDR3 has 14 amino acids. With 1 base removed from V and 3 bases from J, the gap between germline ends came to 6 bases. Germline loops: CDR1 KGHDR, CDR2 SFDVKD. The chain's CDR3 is CATSDFWNNQPQHF. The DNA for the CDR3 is TGTGCCACCAGTGATTTCTGGAACAATCAGCCCCAGCATTTT.

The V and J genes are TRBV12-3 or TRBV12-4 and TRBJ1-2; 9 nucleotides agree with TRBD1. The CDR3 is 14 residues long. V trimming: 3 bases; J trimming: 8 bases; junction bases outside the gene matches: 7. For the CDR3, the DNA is TGTGCCAGCAGTTTGTCGGGACAGGGAGACGGCTACACCTTC. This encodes CASSLSGQGDGYTF.

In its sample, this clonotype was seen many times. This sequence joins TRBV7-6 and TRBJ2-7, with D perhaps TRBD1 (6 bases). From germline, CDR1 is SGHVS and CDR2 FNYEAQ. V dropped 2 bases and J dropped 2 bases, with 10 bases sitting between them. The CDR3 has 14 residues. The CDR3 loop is CASSLIQGAYEQYF. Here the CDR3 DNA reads TGTGCCAGCAGCTTAATACAGGGAGCCTACGAGCAGTACTTC.

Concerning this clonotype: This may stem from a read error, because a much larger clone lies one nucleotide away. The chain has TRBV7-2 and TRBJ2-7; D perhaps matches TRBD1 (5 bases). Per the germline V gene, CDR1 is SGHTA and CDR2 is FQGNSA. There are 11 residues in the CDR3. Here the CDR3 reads CVSRVAYEQYF. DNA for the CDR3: TGTGTCAGCAGGGTAGCCTACGAGCAGTACTTC.

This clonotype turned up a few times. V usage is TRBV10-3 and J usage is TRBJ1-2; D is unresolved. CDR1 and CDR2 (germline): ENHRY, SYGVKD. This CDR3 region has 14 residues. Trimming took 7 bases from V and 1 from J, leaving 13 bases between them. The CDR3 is CAITPSPGNYGYTF. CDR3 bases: TGTGCCATCACCCCTTCTCCCGGTAACTATGGCTACACCTTC.